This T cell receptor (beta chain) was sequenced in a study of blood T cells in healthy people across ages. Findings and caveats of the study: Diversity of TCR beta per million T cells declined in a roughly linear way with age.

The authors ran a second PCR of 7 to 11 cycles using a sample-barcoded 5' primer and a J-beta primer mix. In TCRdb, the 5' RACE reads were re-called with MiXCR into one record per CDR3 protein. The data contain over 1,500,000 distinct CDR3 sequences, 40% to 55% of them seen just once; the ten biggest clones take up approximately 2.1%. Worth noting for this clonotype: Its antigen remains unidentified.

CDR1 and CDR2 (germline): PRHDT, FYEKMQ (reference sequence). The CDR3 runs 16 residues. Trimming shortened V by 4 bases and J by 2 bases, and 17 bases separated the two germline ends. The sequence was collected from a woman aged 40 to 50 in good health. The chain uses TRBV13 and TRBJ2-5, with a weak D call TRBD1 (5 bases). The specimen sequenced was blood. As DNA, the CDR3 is TGTGCCAGCAGCTCTGGGGTGACAGATTTACAAGAGACCCAGTACTTC. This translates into CASSSGVTDLQETQYF.